This T cell receptor (beta chain) stems from a study of identical twins. Study observations and caveats: Some out-of-frame alpha sequences were shared by twins, and these showed excess low generation probability.

As concerns this clonotype: Antigen specificity is unknown.

A template switching step contributed a universal primer site, while unique molecular identifiers were present in the cDNA. TCRdb independently ran MiXCR on the 5' RACE reads; one entry per CDR3 protein. This sample has 1.5 million to 2 million distinct CDR3 sequences, with roughly a third found just once. This CDR3 region has 14 residues. Germline loops: CDR1 SNHLY, CDR2 FYNNEI. Trimming cost V 11 bases and J 5 bases, with 21 bases left between them. The chain combines TRBV2 with TRBJ2-5, with D tentatively TRBD1 (6 bases). This TCR came from a newborn girl in good health. The sequenced sample was cord blood. CDR3 loop: CAGTRGYGVETQYF. The CDR3 nucleotides read TGTGCCGGAACCAGGGGTTACGGGGTGGAGACCCAGTACTTC.